This T cell receptor beta chain was sequenced in a study of blood T cell repertoires in COVID-19. Study information: Both acute and convalescent COVID-19 samples were obtained from the United States, Italy and Spain. PBMCs, B-cell-depleted T cells, or T cells provided the cDNA or gDNA that made up the material.

Original analysis: Scientists estimated how many nucleated cells there were by amplifying reference gene primers. Sequenced by immunoSEQ multiplex PCR; TCRdb stores in-frame clones only, minus some. V, J and clone size are those of that table, while D and trimming were read from the DNA. The table records under 300,000 clones, approximately 90% of them present only once. The CDR3 extends over 12 amino acids. Cohorts were based on clinical histories the participants reported. Material: PBMCs or T cells enriched from blood (not recorded which). The TCR originated in a woman in her thirties or forties with acute COVID-19. The chain links TRBV21-1 to TRBJ2-5; the listed D gene, TRBD1, was not tested against the DNA. TRBV21-1 is tagged as a pseudogene. For the CDR3, the DNA is TGTGCCAGCAGCAATACAGAGAAGACCCAGTACTTC. Protein: CASSNTEKTQYF.